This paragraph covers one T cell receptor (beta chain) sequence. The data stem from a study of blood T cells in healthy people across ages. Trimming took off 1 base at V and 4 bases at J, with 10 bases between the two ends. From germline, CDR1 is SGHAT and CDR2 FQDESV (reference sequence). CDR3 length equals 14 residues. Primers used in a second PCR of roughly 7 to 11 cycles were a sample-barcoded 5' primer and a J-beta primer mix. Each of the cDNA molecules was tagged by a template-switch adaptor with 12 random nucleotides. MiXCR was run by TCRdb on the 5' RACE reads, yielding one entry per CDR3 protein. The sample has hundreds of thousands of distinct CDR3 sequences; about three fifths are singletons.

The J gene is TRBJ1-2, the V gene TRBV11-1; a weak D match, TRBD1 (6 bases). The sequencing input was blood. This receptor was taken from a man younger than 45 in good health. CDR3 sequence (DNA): TGTGCCAGCAGCTTAGGGGGGCACGGCTATGGCTACACCTTC. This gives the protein CASSLGGHGYGYTF.